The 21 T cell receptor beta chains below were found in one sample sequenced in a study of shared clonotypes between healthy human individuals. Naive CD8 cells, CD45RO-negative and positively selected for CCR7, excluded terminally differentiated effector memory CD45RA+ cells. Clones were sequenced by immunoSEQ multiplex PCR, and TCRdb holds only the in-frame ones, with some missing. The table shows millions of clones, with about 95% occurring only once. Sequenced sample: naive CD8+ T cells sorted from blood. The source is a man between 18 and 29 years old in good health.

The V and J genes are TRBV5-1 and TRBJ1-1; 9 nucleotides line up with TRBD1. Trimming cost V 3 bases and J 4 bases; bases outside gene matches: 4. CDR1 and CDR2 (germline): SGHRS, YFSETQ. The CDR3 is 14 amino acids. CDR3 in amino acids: CASSSETGGTEAFF. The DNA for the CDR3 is TGCGCCAGCAGCTCGGAGACAGGGGGCACTGAAGCTTTCTTT. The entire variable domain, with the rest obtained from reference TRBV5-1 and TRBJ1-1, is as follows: KAGVTQTPRYLIKTRGQQVTLSCSPISGHRSVSWYQQTPGQGLQFLFEYFSETQRNKGNFPGRFSGRQFSNSRSEMNVSTLELGDSALYLCASSSETGGTEAFFGQGTRLTVV.

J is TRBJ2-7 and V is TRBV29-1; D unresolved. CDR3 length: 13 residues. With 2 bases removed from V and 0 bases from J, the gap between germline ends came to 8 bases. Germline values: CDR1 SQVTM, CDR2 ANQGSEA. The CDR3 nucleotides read TGCAGCGTTGAACACCCCGACTCCTACGAGCAGTACTTC. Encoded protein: CSVEHPDSYEQYF.

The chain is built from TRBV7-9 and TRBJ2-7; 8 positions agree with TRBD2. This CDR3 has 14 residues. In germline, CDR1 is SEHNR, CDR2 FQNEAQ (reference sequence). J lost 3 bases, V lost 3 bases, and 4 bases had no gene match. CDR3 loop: CASSFLAGHYEQYF. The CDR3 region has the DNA TGTGCCAGCAGCTTCCTAGCGGGCCACTACGAGCAGTACTTC.

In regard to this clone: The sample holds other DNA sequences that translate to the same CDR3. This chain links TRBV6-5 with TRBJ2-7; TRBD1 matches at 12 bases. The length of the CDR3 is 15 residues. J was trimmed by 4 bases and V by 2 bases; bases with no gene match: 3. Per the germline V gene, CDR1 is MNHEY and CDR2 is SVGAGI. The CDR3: CASSYGTGGGYEQYF. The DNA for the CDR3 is TGTGCCAGCAGTTACGGGACAGGGGGCGGTTACGAGCAGTACTTC.

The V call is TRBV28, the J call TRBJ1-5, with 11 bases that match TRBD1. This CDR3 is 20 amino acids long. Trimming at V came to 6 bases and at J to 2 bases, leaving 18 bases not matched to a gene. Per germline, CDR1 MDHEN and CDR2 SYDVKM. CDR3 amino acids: CASSPRTGGFEDLGNQPQHF. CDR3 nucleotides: TGTGCCAGCAGCCCCAGGACAGGGGGCTTCGAGGACCTCGGCAATCAGCCCCAGCATTTT.

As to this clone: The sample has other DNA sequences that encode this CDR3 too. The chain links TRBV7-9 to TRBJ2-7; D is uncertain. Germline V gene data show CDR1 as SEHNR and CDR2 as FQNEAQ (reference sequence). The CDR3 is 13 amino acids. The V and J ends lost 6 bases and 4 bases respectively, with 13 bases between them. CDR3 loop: CASSQKREYEQYF. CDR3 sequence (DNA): TGTGCCAGCAGTCAAAAGAGAGAATACGAGCAGTACTTC. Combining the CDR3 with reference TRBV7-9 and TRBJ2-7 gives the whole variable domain DTGVSQNPRHKITKRGQNVTFRCDPISEHNRLYWYRQTLGQGPEFLTYFQNEAQLEKSRLLSDRFSAERPKGSFSTLEIQRTEQGDSAMYLCASSQKREYEQYFGPGTRLTVT.

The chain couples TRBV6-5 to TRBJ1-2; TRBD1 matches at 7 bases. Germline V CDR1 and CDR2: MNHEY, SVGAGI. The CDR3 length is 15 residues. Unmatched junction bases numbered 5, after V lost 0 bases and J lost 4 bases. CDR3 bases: TGTGCCAGCAGTTACTCGGTGACAGGGCCCTATGGCTACACCTTC. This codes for CASSYSVTGPYGYTF.

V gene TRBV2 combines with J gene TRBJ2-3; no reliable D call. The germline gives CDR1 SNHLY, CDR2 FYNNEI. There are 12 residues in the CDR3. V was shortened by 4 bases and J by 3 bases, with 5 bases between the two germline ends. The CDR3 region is CASSVNTDTQYF. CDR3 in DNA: TGTGCCAGCAGTGTCAATACAGATACGCAGTATTTT.

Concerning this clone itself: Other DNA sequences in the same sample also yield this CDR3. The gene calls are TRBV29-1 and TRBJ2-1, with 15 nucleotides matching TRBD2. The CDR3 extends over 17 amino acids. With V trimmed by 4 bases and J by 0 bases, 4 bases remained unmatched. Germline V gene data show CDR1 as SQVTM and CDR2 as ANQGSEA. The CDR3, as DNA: TGCAGCGTTGTGGGACTAGCGGGGGGCAGCTCCTACAATGAGCAGTTCTTC. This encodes CSVVGLAGGSSYNEQFF.

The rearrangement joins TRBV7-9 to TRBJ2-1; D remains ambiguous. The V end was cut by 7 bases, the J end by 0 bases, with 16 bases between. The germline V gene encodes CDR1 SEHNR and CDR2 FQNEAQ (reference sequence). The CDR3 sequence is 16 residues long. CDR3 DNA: TGTGCCAGCACCCTATTGGTTAGGGTCTCCTACAATGAGCAGTTCTTC. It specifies CASTLLVRVSYNEQFF.

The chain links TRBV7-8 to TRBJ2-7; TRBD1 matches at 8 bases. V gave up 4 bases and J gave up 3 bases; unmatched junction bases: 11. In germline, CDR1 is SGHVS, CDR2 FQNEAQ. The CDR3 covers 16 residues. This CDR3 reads CASSSETGAGIYEQYF. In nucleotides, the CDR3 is TGTGCCAGCAGCTCAGAGACAGGGGCCGGTATCTACGAGCAGTACTTC.

CDR3 bases: TGTGCCAGCGACTCTACTTACAATGAGCAGTTCTTC. This codes for CASDSTYNEQFF. The chain uses TRBV7-9 and TRBJ2-1, with D uncertain. The ends were cut back, 8 bases at V and 4 bases at J, with 9 bases in the middle. The V gene's germline CDR1 is SEHNR and CDR2 FQNEAQ (reference sequence). CDR3 length: 12 amino acids.

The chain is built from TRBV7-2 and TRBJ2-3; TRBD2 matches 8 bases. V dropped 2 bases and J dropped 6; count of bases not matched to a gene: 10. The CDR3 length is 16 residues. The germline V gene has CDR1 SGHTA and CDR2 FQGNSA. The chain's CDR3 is CASSLTGGRLGDTQYF. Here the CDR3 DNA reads TGTGCCAGCAGCTTAACCGGCGGGAGGTTGGGTGATACGCAGTATTTT.

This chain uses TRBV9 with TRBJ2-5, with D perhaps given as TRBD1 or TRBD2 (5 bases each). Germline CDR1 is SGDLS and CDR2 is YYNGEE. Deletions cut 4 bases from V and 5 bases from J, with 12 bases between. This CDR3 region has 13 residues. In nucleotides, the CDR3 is TGTGCCAGCAGCCCGACATGGGGGGAGACCCAGTACTTC. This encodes CASSPTWGETQYF. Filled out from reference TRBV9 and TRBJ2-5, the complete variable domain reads DSGVTQTPKHLITATGQRVTLRCSPRSGDLSVYWYQQSLDQGLQFLIQYYNGEERAKGNILERFSAQQFPDLHSELNLSSLELGDSALYFCASSPTWGETQYFGPGTRLLVL.

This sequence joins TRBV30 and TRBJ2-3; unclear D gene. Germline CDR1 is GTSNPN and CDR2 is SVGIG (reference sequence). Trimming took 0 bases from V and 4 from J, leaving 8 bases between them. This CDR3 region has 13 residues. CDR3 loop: CAWSVDVADTQYF. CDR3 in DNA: TGTGCCTGGAGTGTTGACGTGGCAGATACGCAGTATTTT.

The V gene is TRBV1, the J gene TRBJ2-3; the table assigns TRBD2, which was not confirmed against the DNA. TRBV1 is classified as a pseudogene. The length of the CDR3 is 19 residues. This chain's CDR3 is CTSSPGGLAGGNSTDTQYF. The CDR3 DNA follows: TGCACCAGCAGCCCTGGGGGGCTAGCGGGGGGGAATAGCACAGATACGCAGTATTTT.

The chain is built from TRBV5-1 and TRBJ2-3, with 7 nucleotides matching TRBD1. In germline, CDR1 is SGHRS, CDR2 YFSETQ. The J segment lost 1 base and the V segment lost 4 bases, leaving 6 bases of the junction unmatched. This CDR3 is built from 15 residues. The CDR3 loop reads CASSPGDSRTDTQYF. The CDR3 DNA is TGCGCCAGCAGCCCAGGGGACAGCCGCACAGATACGCAGTATTTT.

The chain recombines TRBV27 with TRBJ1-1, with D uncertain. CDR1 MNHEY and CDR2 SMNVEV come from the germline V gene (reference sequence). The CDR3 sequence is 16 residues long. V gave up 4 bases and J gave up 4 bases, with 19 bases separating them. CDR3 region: CASSSLSPRTITEAFF. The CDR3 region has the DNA TGTGCCAGCAGTTCCCTTTCCCCGCGAACGATCACTGAAGCTTTCTTT.

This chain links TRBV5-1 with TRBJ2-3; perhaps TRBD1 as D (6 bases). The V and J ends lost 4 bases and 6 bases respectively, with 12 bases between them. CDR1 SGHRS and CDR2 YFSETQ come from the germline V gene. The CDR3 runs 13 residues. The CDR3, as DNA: TGCGCCAGCAGCCCACTCACAGGGGATACGCAGTATTTT. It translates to CASSPLTGDTQYF.

The DNA of the CDR3 is TGTGCCAGCAGCCACCCCGGGGGGGATTCCTCAAAGAGCTCCTACGAGCAGTACTTC. It translates to CASSHPGGDSSKSSYEQYF. The rearrangement uses TRBV28 and TRBJ2-7; TRBD2 matches at 8 bases. The germline gives CDR1 MDHEN, CDR2 SYDVKM. CDR3 length: 19 amino acids. V lost 6 bases to trimming and J lost 0 bases; unmatched junction nucleotides: 19.

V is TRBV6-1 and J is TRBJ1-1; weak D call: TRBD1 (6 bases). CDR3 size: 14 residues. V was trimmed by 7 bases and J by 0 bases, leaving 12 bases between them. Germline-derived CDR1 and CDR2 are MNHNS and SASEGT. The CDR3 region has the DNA TGTGCCAGCATTATGGGACACCTGAACACTGAAGCTTTCTTT. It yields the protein CASIMGHLNTEAFF.